The 20 T cell receptor beta chains below come from one sample, sequenced in a study of cytomegalovirus exposure and HLA in healthy donors (dated by TCRdb to 2016 to 2017). The method behind the library was the immunoSEQ multiplex PCR assay. A mixture of 60 forward primers for TCR Vbeta segments and 13 reverse primers for TCR Jbeta segments was used in the multiplex PCR. The source is immuneACCESS, and TCRdb retained only in-frame sequences with V and J called. Part of the clones is not carried over; for the studies checked, unresolved V genes explain less than half of this, and the remainder is unexplained. The sample table records under 70,000 clones; approximately 70% of these occur just once. The top ten constitute approximately 20% of the sample. Sequenced sample: PBMCs. These receptor sequences come from a woman aged 60-70 years in good health and CMV-seropositive.

This chain links TRBV4-1 with TRBJ1-1, with D perhaps TRBD1 (5 bases). V shed 3 bases and J shed 4 bases, with 12 bases lying between them. This CDR3 comprises 14 residues. Looked up from germline, CDR1 is MGHRA and CDR2 is YSYEKL. Here the CDR3 reads CASSHGGAGTEAFF. CDR3 DNA sequence: TGCGCCAGCAGCCATGGGGGAGCGGGCACTGAAGCTTTCTTT.

A remark on this clone: Other DNA variants within this sample encode the same CDR3. The chain has TRBV9 and TRBJ2-7, with 7 bases matching TRBD1. Germline CDR1 is SGDLS and CDR2 is YYNGEE. CDR3 length: 14 amino acids. V gave up 4 bases and J gave up 0 bases; unmatched junction bases: 4. CDR3 region: CASSKTGSSYEQYF. The CDR3 coding sequence is TGTGCCAGCAGCAAGACAGGGAGCTCCTACGAGCAGTACTTC.

The J gene is TRBJ1-1, the V gene TRBV7-2; unclear D gene. There are 15 residues in the CDR3. The germline gives CDR1 SGHTA, CDR2 FQGNSA. V lost 0 bases, J lost 4 bases, and 12 bases lay in between. The CDR3 coding sequence is TGTGCCAGCAGCTTAGCCAGTGGAGGGTCCACTGAAGCTTTCTTT. It translates to CASSLASGGSTEAFF.

The chain combines TRBV7-2 with TRBJ2-1, with D tentatively TRBD1 (5 bases). The CDR3 totals 13 residues. V lost 2 bases to trimming and J lost 8 bases, with 10 bases between them. Per the germline V gene, CDR1 is SGHTA and CDR2 is FQGNSA. The CDR3 is CASSLRGIDEQFF. The CDR3 region has the DNA TGTGCCAGCAGCTTAAGGGGAATCGATGAGCAGTTCTTC.

V usage is TRBV4-3 and J usage is TRBJ2-2; TRBD2 aligns across 7 bases. The CDR3 loop spans 18 amino acids. In germline, CDR1 is LGHNA, CDR2 YSLEER. Losses at the gene ends were 0 bases for V and 2 bases for J; bases not matched to a gene: 9. CDR3 loop: CASSQDPTASGNTGELFF. The CDR3 DNA reads as TGCGCCAGCAGCCAAGATCCGACGGCTAGCGGAAACACCGGGGAGCTGTTTTTT.

A single count supports this clone. This sequence joins TRBV19 and TRBJ1-1; TRBD1 matches 8 bases. Germline loops: CDR1 LNHDA, CDR2 SQIVND (reference sequence). Trimming took 9 bases from V and 0 from J; bases not matched to a gene: 9. This CDR3 contains 15 residues. CDR3 residues: CASHRGSFMNTEAFF. The CDR3 bases are TGTGCCAGCCACAGGGGGAGCTTCATGAACACTGAAGCTTTCTTT.

The chain combines TRBV2 with TRBJ2-5; D may be TRBD2 (6 bases). V was pared by 6 bases and J by 5 bases, with 13 bases between. CDR1 is SNHLY and CDR2 is FYNNEI in the germline V gene. The CDR3 runs to 13 residues. CDR3: CASSRERDETQYF. The CDR3 DNA reads TGTGCCAGCAGCCGGGAGAGGGACGAGACCCAGTACTTC.

The chain links TRBV11-2 to TRBJ2-6; the match to TRBD2 covers 8 bases. CDR1 and CDR2 from the germline V gene are SGHAT and FQNNGV. The CDR3 is made up of 15 amino acids. J gave up 3 bases and V 6 bases, and 4 bases lay outside the gene matches. The CDR3 nucleotides read TGTGCCAGCAGACCCCTAGCGGGTGGGGCCAACGTCCTGACTTTC. Translating it yields CASRPLAGGANVLTF.

V usage is TRBV6-5 and J usage is TRBJ1-5; tentatively, D is TRBD1 (5 bases). Trimming stripped 7 bases from V and 4 bases from J, with 11 bases between. CDR1 and CDR2 (germline): MNHEY, SVGAGI. The CDR3 contains 13 residues. The CDR3 sequence: CASIRQTNQPQHF. In nucleotides, the CDR3 is TGTGCCAGCATTAGACAGACGAATCAGCCCCAGCATTTT.

This clone came up a few times. The chain has TRBV7-6 and TRBJ2-3; 8 nucleotides line up with TRBD1. J was trimmed by 5 bases and V by 5 bases; bases with no gene match: 9. Germline CDR1 and CDR2: SGHVS and FNYEAQ. The CDR3 extends over 15 amino acids. Here the CDR3 reads CASSETGQGRDTQYF. The CDR3 nucleotides read TGTGCCAGCAGCGAGACTGGACAGGGACGAGATACGCAGTATTTT.

This clone was seen once. The chain carries TRBV11-2 and TRBJ1-1; D gene unclear. V was cut by 5 bases and J by 2 bases, with 9 bases left in between. Germline CDR1 is SGHAT and CDR2 is FQNNGV. The CDR3 has 13 amino acids. CDR3 bases: TGTGCCAGCAGCCGCCGGGATAACACTGAAGCTTTCTTT. Its translation is CASSRRDNTEAFF.

This chain links TRBV29-1 with TRBJ2-5; TRBD2 might be the D (5 bases). The CDR3 has 10 amino acids. Per the germline V gene, CDR1 is SQVTM and CDR2 is ANQGSEA. The ends were cut back, 2 bases at V and 13 bases at J, with 11 bases in the middle. CDR3 sequence: CSVETSAGYF. In DNA form, the CDR3 reads TGCAGCGTTGAAACGTCCGCGGGGTACTTC.

The CDR3 spells CASSLYPGVVTNEKLFF. The CDR3 DNA reads as TGTGCCAGCAGCTTATATCCGGGTGTGGTCACTAATGAAAAACTGTTTTTT. The chain has TRBV7-2 and TRBJ1-4; unclear D gene. Per the germline V gene, CDR1 is SGHTA and CDR2 is FQGNSA. Trimming cost V 2 bases and J 2 bases, with 15 bases left between them. The CDR3 is 17 amino acids.

The sample holds a few counts of this clone. One end of the junction does not line up with germline, which may come from a read error. V is TRBV30 and J is TRBJ1-2; TRBD1 agrees at 7 bases. In germline, CDR1 is GTSNPN, CDR2 SVGIG (reference sequence). CDR3 length equals 15 residues. CDR3 nucleotide sequence: TGTGCGTGGAGGACAGGCCCGCCCCTTAACTATGGCTACACCTTC. Amino acids: CAWRTGPPLNYGYTF.

This clone was seen a few times. V and J are TRBV6-5 and TRBJ2-2; perhaps TRBD1 as D (6 bases). Deletions cut 7 bases from V and 2 bases from J, with 11 bases between. In germline, CDR1 is MNHEY, CDR2 SVGAGI. There are 14 residues in the CDR3. DNA for the CDR3: TGTGCCAGCACCCGACAGGTTAACACCGGGGAGCTGTTTTTT. As protein: CASTRQVNTGELFF.

The CDR3 DNA follows: TGTGCCATCAGAGGACAGGACCGGGAGCTGTTTTTT. It codes for CAIRGQDRELFF. The V gene is TRBV10-3, the J gene TRBJ2-2; TRBD1 agrees at 7 bases. From germline, CDR1 is ENHRY and CDR2 SYGVKD. The CDR3 is 12 amino acids. Unmatched junction bases numbered 4, after V lost 6 bases and J lost 9 bases.

The chain links TRBV7-2 to TRBJ1-5; D is unclear. Per the germline V gene, CDR1 is SGHTA and CDR2 is FQGNSA. The length of the CDR3 is 15 residues. V was clipped by 1 base and J by 1 base, with 8 bases between them. Written as DNA, the CDR3 is TGTGCCAGCAGCTTAGGTTCTATGAGCAATCAGCCCCAGCATTTT. Translated: CASSLGSMSNQPQHF. Supplemented by reference TRBV7-2 and TRBJ1-5, the full variable domain reads GAGVSQSPSNKVTEKGKDVELRCDPISGHTALYWYRQSLGQGLEFLIYFQGNSAPDKSGLPSDRFSAERTGGSVSTLTIQRTQQEDSAVYLCASSLGSMSNQPQHFGDGTRLSIL.

The genes are TRBV6-6 and TRBJ1-2; the D gene is possibly TRBD1 (6 bases). From germline, CDR1 is MNHNY and CDR2 SVGAGI (reference sequence). This CDR3 has 16 residues. Trimming pared 7 bases from V and 1 base from J, leaving 19 bases between. DNA of the CDR3: TGTGCCAGCAATGCCGGGACACGCTCACTTAACTATGGCTACACCTTC. Translation gives CASNAGTRSLNYGYTF.

This clone was seen a few times. This chain joins TRBV4-2 and TRBJ2-5; D possibly corresponds to TRBD1 (5 bases). The tail of the sequence fits TRBJ2-7 better, so the J call may be wrong. This CDR3 is built from 15 residues. Germline V lookup: CDR1 LGHNA, CDR2 YNFKEQ. The CDR3 reads CASSQGQGAPYEQYF. The CDR3 DNA sequence: TGTGCCAGCAGCCAAGGCCAGGGCGCGCCCTACGAGCAGTACTTC.

V usage is TRBV2 and J usage is TRBJ1-4; 7 bases are a match to TRBD1. Germline values: CDR1 SNHLY, CDR2 FYNNEI. Trimming at V came to 4 bases and at J to 7 bases, leaving 0 bases not matched to a gene. CDR3 size: 12 residues. CDR3 amino acids: CASSGQGEKLFF. CDR3 DNA: TGTGCCAGCAGTGGACAGGGTGAAAAACTGTTTTTT.